Listed below are T cell receptor beta chains from one sample, sequenced in a study of blood T cell repertoires in COVID-19. Produced via immunoSEQ multiplex PCR; TCRdb's table is partial and in-frame only. The profile shows about 84,000 clones, 80% to 90% of them singletons. Sequences were obtained from peripheral blood. The receptors shown here come from a man aged 80 or over with active or convalescent COVID-19. CDR3s include the opening cysteine and the closing phenylalanine or tryptophan. Fields, in order: D gene, V gene, clone size, J gene, CDR3 DNA, CDR3 protein. A D gene is named only where the DNA matches it firmly. Part of the rows lack a size; the others show once, few, many or a class for expanded clones.

>TRBD1|TRBV5-6|NA|TRBJ1-1
TGTGCCAGCAGCGGACAGGGTCCATCTGAAGCTTTCTTT
CASSGQGPSEAFF
>NA|TRBV2|once|TRBJ1-1
TGTGCCAGCAGGGGGGGAACTGAAGCTTTCTTT
CASRGGTEAFF
>TRBD2|TRBV24-1|NA|TRBJ2-1
TGTGCCACCAGTGATTCCACCCCTAGCGGGAGATACAATGAGCAGTTCTTC
CATSDSTPSGRYNEQFF
>NA|TRBV24-1|NA|TRBJ1-1
TGTGCCACCAGTAGTAGGACAGCGAACACTGAAGCTTTCTTT
CATSSRTANTEAFF
>NA|TRBV18|NA|TRBJ1-5
TGTGCCAGCTCAGGGGCGGCCAATCAGCCCCAGCATTTT
CASSGAANQPQHF
>NA|TRBV5-1|NA|TRBJ2-7
TGCGCCAGCAGAAGGGACACTAACTCCTACGAGCAGTACTTC
CASRRDTNSYEQYF
>TRBD1|TRBV10-1|NA|TRBJ2-1
TGCGCCAGCAGCAGTTGGGACAGGGATGGGTATGAGCAGTTCTTC
CASSSWDRDGYEQFF
>NA|TRBV20-1|NA|TRBJ2-7
TGCAGTGCTAGTGATACGGACAGAGCCTACGAGCAGTACTTC
CSASDTDRAYEQYF
>NA|TRBV6-1|NA|TRBJ2-7
TGTGCCAGCAGTGAAGCCCCTCAGACCTACGAGCAGTACTTC
CASSEAPQTYEQYF
>NA|TRBV27|few|TRBJ2-1
TGTGCCAGCAGGCGATTCTCCTACAATGAGCAGTTCTTC
CASRRFSYNEQFF
>TRBD2|TRBV7-9|NA|TRBJ2-7
TGTGCCAGCAGCGCATCTAGCGGGAGGACCTACGAGCAGTACTTC
CASSASSGRTYEQYF
>TRBD1|TRBV5-4|NA|TRBJ1-1
TGTGCCAGCAGCTTTGGCCGACAGGGGGTAGGGAACACTGAAGCTTTCTTT
CASSFGRQGVGNTEAFF
>TRBD2|TRBV25-1|NA|TRBJ2-1
TGTGCCAGCTCGCTAGCGGGAGGGCCAGGTGAGCAGTTCTTC
CASSLAGGPGEQFF
>NA|TRBV5-6|NA|TRBJ1-5
TGTGCCAGCAGCCCGGGGAGCGGACGGCGGTATCAGCCCCAGCATTTT
CASSPGSGRRYQPQHF
>NA|TRBV6-5|NA|TRBJ1-5
TGTGCCAGCAGTTTGAGACGGACAACAAGCAATCAGCCCCAGCATTTT
CASSLRRTTSNQPQHF
>TRBD2|TRBV2|NA|TRBJ2-5
TGTGCCAGCACCAAAGGTAGCGGGGGACGGGAGACCCAGTACTTC
CASTKGSGGRETQYF
>TRBD2|TRBV4-2|NA|TRBJ2-7
TGTGCCAGCAGCCAAGATCGGGCTAGCGGGGACTCCTACGAGCAGTACTTC
CASSQDRASGDSYEQYF
>NA|TRBV5-5|NA|TRBJ1-1
TGTGCCAGCAGCTTAAAGGGGGACGGGAACACTGAAGCTTTCTTT
CASSLKGDGNTEAFF
>NA|TRBV6-5|few|TRBJ1-2
TGTGCCAGCAGTTACTCAGGGGGGGAGGCCTATGGCTACACCTTC
CASSYSGGEAYGYTF
>NA|TRBV7-2|NA|TRBJ1-4
TGTGCCAGCAGCTTAGAACCCCCCCGGGAAACTAATGAAAAACTGTTTTTT
CASSLEPPRETNEKLFF
>TRBD1|TRBV30|NA|TRBJ1-1
TGTGCCTGGGGGACAGGGCAATCTACTGAAGCTTTCTTT
CAWGTGQSTEAFF
>TRBD1|TRBV9|once|TRBJ2-6
TGTGCCAGCAGCAGGCGACAGGGAAGCGGACTCGGGGCCAACGTCCTGACTTTC
CASSRRQGSGLGANVLTF
>NA|TRBV3-1/TRBV3-2|NA|TRBJ2-3
TGTGCCAGCAGCCAAGCAGCGACAGATACGCAGTATTTT
CASSQAATDTQYF
>TRBD1|TRBV2|few|TRBJ1-2
TGTGCCAGCAACCCACAGGGGCCAGCTAACTATGGCTACACCTTC
CASNPQGPANYGYTF
>NA|TRBV7-7|NA|TRBJ2-5
TGTGCTAGCAGCCGATCCGGGGGAGGAGGGGAGACCCAGTACTTC
CASSRSGGGGETQYF
>TRBD2|TRBV14|few|TRBJ2-7
TGTGCCAGCAGCCAAGATCTGGTTAGCGGGGGGGCCGCCTACGAGCAGTACTTC
CASSQDLVSGGAAYEQYF